The next 21 T cell receptor beta chains were all read from a single sample in a study of beta chain features in type 1 diabetes. These receptors have no known antigen. Study conclusions and caveats: In all four CD4+ subsets, TCRB CDR3 length was significantly, moderately reduced in type 1 diabetes.

Reverse transcribing all isolated RNA meant expressed TCRB transcripts were sequenced. Clones were sequenced by immunoSEQ multiplex PCR, and TCRdb holds only the in-frame ones, with some missing. Among some 240,000 clones listed, approximately 16% were seen once. Sequenced sample: naive CD4+ T cells from blood. These receptors came from a young man with type 1 diabetes.

This clone has just a few counts. V and J are TRBV4-1 and TRBJ2-7; TRBD2 matches at 12 bases. With 5 bases clipped from V and 0 bases from J, the junction kept 5 bases outside the gene matches. The CDR3 runs 16 residues. CDR1 is MGHRA and CDR2 is YSYEKL in the germline V gene. As DNA, the CDR3 is TGCGCCAGCAGCGTACGACTAGCGGGGGACTCCTACGAGCAGTACTTC. Residues: CASSVRLAGDSYEQYF.

This clone was counted a few times. The V call is TRBV5-4, the J call TRBJ2-3; maybe TRBD2 (5 bases). The V and J ends lost 4 bases and 1 base respectively, with 13 bases between them. Germline V gene lookup returns CDR1 SGHNT and CDR2 YYREEE (reference sequence). The CDR3 spans 15 residues. DNA of the CDR3: TGTGCCAGCAGCAAGGACTCGGCGGGCACAGATACGCAGTATTTT. The encoded protein is CASSKDSAGTDTQYF.

The genes are TRBV4-3 and TRBJ2-7; D gene unclear. Germline assignment: CDR1 LGHNA and CDR2 YSLEER. Trimming pared 0 bases from V and 4 bases from J, leaving 10 bases between. The CDR3 is made up of 14 amino acids. The DNA of the CDR3 is TGCGCCAGCAGCCAAGATCTAGGGCAGTACGAGCAGTACTTC. This gives the protein CASSQDLGQYEQYF.

V gene TRBV9 combines with J gene TRBJ2-1; D remains unclear. Trimming took 2 bases from V and 4 from J, leaving 7 bases between them. The CDR3 sequence is 13 residues long. Per germline, CDR1 SGDLS and CDR2 YYNGEE. The CDR3 loop is CASSVQVYNEQFF. The CDR3 DNA reads TGTGCCAGCAGCGTTCAGGTGTACAATGAGCAGTTCTTC.

The chain joins TRBV10-3 to TRBJ2-1; 7 bases are shared with TRBD1. Germline V gene lookup returns CDR1 ENHRY and CDR2 SYGVKD. Unmatched junction bases numbered 2, after V lost 0 bases and J lost 0 bases. The CDR3 is made up of 16 amino acids. This CDR3 reads CAISESTGASYNEQFF. DNA of the CDR3: TGTGCCATCAGTGAGTCTACAGGGGCCTCCTACAATGAGCAGTTCTTC.

DNA of the CDR3: TGTGCCAGCAGCTCGGCCCCGAGGGAGACCCAGTACTTC. Translation: CASSSAPRETQYF. The gene calls are TRBV7-3 and TRBJ2-5; D is unresolved. Deletions cut 4 bases from V and 5 bases from J, with 11 bases between. CDR1 is SGHTA, CDR2 FQGTGA, per germline. CDR3 length equals 13 residues.

V is TRBV25-1 and J is TRBJ2-7, with D perhaps assigned TRBD1 or TRBD2 (7 bases each). The length of the CDR3 is 13 residues. CDR1 and CDR2 (germline): MGHDK, SYGVNS. Trimming left V 6 bases short and J 5 bases short, with 14 bases between. The chain's CDR3 is CASSAGGGDEQYF. DNA of the CDR3: TGTGCCAGCAGCGCAGGGGGGGGCGACGAGCAGTACTTC.

This clone was picked up a small number of times. The gene calls are TRBV18 and TRBJ2-5; D is undetermined. The germline gives CDR1 KGHSH, CDR2 LQKENI. Trimming took off 0 bases at V and 5 bases at J, with 4 bases between the two ends. This CDR3 comprises 12 residues. CDR3 sequence: CASSPPGETQYF. The CDR3, as DNA: TGTGCCAGCTCACCACCGGGGGAGACCCAGTACTTC.

The J gene is TRBJ2-3, the V gene TRBV7-2, with D possibly being TRBD2 (6 bases). The V end lost 5 bases, the J end lost 1 base, and 13 bases lay between the germline ends. The CDR3 has 15 amino acids. Germline CDR1 is SGHTA and CDR2 is FQGNSA. The CDR3 region is CASSLGLIRTDTQYF. CDR3 sequence (DNA): TGTGCCAGCAGCCTGGGACTGATTCGCACAGATACGCAGTATTTT.

This clone showed up just a few times. The J gene is TRBJ2-3, the V gene TRBV29-1, with 11 bases that match TRBD2. The CDR3 consists of 14 residues. Trimming at V came to 7 bases and at J to 0 bases, leaving 3 bases not matched to a gene. CDR1 is SQVTM and CDR2 is ANQGSEA in the germline V gene. CDR3 protein: CSAGTSGSTDTQYF. CDR3 sequence (DNA): TGCAGCGCGGGGACTAGCGGAAGCACAGATACGCAGTATTTT.

CDR3 sequence: CSVGMGQSGANVLTF. The CDR3 coding sequence is TGCAGCGTCGGAATGGGACAATCCGGGGCCAACGTCCTGACTTTC. The genes are TRBV29-1 and TRBJ2-6, with a tentative D call TRBD1 (6 bases). Per the germline V gene, CDR1 is SQVTM and CDR2 is ANQGSEA. The V gene lost 6 bases and the J gene lost 4 bases, with 16 bases spanning the gap. CDR3 length: 15 amino acids.

This clone turned up a few times. The rearrangement joins TRBV7-9 to TRBJ2-7; D is unresolved. V was clipped by 5 bases and J by 3 bases, with 14 bases between them. The CDR3 is 14 residues long. Per the germline V gene, CDR1 is SEHNR and CDR2 is FQNEAQ (reference sequence). CDR3 in DNA: TGTGCCAGCAGCGGACGTGCCGAAGACTACGAGCAGTACTTC. Amino acids: CASSGRAEDYEQYF. Combining the CDR3 with reference TRBV7-9 and TRBJ2-7 gives the whole variable domain DTGVSQNPRHKITKRGQNVTFRCDPISEHNRLYWYRQTLGQGPEFLTYFQNEAQLEKSRLLSDRFSAERPKGSFSTLEIQRTEQGDSAMYLCASSGRAEDYEQYFGPGTRLTVT.

The chain uses TRBV9 and TRBJ2-7; D uncertain. The CDR3 runs 16 residues. Germline V gives CDR1 SGDLS, CDR2 YYNGEE. Trimming took 0 bases from V and 6 from J, leaving 19 bases between them. The CDR3 here is CASSVDGDGPLVEQYF. The CDR3 DNA reads as TGTGCCAGCAGCGTAGATGGAGACGGACCCTTGGTCGAGCAGTACTTC.

V and J are TRBV7-6 and TRBJ1-4; the D is unclear. Germline V gene lookup returns CDR1 SGHVS and CDR2 FNYEAQ. This CDR3 has 12 residues. V lost 5 bases and J 8 bases, leaving 9 bases between the germline ends. The chain's CDR3 is CASSRLEEKLFF. The CDR3 DNA reads as TGTGCCAGCAGCCGTCTTGAGGAAAAACTGTTTTTT.

This clone came up a few times. This chain links TRBV4-2 with TRBJ2-7, with D possibly TRBD2 on 6 matching bases. The germline V and J ends were trimmed by 4 bases and 3 bases, with 19 bases remaining between them. This CDR3 spans 16 amino acids. Germline-derived CDR1 and CDR2 are LGHNA and YNFKEQ. The CDR3 DNA reads as TGTGCCAGCAGCCCTCGGTGGGGGACTCGTCTCTACGAGCAGTACTTC. Amino acid sequence: CASSPRWGTRLYEQYF.

This rearrangement joins TRBV10-3 to TRBJ1-3; D is unresolved. V was shortened by 7 bases and J by 4 bases, with 11 bases between the two germline ends. This CDR3 comprises 13 residues. The germline V gene encodes CDR1 ENHRY and CDR2 SYGVKD. In DNA, the CDR3 is TGTGCCATCAACGACGGATACGGAAACACCATATATTTT. The encoded protein is CAINDGYGNTIYF.

DNA for the CDR3: TGTGCCAGCAGCCCCCGACTAGCGAGTACAACAGATACGCAGTATTTT. As protein: CASSPRLASTTDTQYF. J is TRBJ2-3 and V is TRBV9, with 8 bases fitting TRBD2. The CDR3 has 16 amino acids. The germline gives CDR1 SGDLS, CDR2 YYNGEE. V gave up 4 bases and J gave up 3 bases; unmatched junction bases: 10.

The genes are TRBV28 and TRBJ2-5; D is uncertain. The CDR3 loop spans 13 amino acids. Trimming shortened V by 4 bases and J by 3 bases, and 9 bases separated the two germline ends. Germline assignment: CDR1 MDHEN and CDR2 SYDVKM. CDR3: CASSYPHEETQYF. The CDR3 region has the DNA TGTGCCAGCAGTTACCCGCACGAAGAGACCCAGTACTTC. Full variable domain (outside the CDR3, taken from reference TRBV28 and TRBJ2-5): DVKVTQSSRYLVKRTGEKVFLECVQDMDHENMFWYRQDPGLGLRLIYFSYDVKMKEKGDIPEGYSVSREKKERFSLILESASTNQTSMYLCASSYPHEETQYFGPGTRLLVL.

A few counts support this clone. This chain joins TRBV25-1 and TRBJ2-7, with TRBD1 matching 9 bases. The CDR3 totals 14 residues. The J segment lost 5 bases and the V segment lost 1 base, leaving 3 bases of the junction unmatched. Germline CDR1 MGHDK, CDR2 SYGVNS. This CDR3 is CASSEWTGEDEQYF. The CDR3 DNA follows: TGTGCCAGCAGTGAATGGACAGGGGAGGACGAGCAGTACTTC.

The chain carries TRBV9 and TRBJ2-3; 7 nucleotides align to TRBD1. Germline V gives CDR1 SGDLS, CDR2 YYNGEE. The CDR3 has 13 amino acids. The ends lost 4 bases at V and 4 bases at J; junction bases unmatched: 3. The CDR3 coding sequence is TGTGCCAGCAGCTTGGGACAGCCAGATACGCAGTATTTT. It encodes CASSLGQPDTQYF.

The rearrangement uses TRBV5-4 and TRBJ2-4, with a weak D call TRBD1 (5 bases). CDR1 is SGHNT and CDR2 is YYREEE in the germline V gene (reference sequence). Trimming pared 0 bases from V and 6 bases from J, leaving 10 bases between. The CDR3 loop spans 14 amino acids. The CDR3 nucleotides read TGTGCCAGCAGCTTGGTCGACAGAATAAACATTCAGTACTTC. Its translation is CASSLVDRINIQYF.